This passage covers 18 T cell receptor beta chains from one sample sequenced in a study of control samples from healthy donors and cancer patients. The protocol was immunoSEQ multiplex PCR, while the TCRdb copy is restricted to in-frame clones and leaves out a portion. The sample yields 100,000 to 150,000 clones, over 80% seen once. Material for sequencing was PBMCs. The receptors originated from a man older than 75 with head and neck cancer.

The CDR3 reads CASSLGRQGGYTF. CDR3 DNA sequence: TGTGCCAGCAGCTTAGGGAGACAGGGAGGCTACACCTTC. The genes are TRBV11-2 and TRBJ1-2; 7 bases align to TRBD1. The CDR3 contains 13 residues. Unmatched junction bases numbered 4, after V lost 1 base and J lost 8 bases. Germline CDR1 reads SGHAT; CDR2 reads FQNNGV.

The chain's CDR3 is CSARGSGDTGELFF. In nucleotides, the CDR3 is TGCAGCGCCAGGGGCTCAGGGGACACCGGGGAGCTGTTTTTT. The V and J genes are TRBV29-1 and TRBJ2-2; possible D gene TRBD1, 6 bases. There are 14 residues in the CDR3. Germline V gene lookup returns CDR1 SQVTM and CDR2 ANQGSEA. With 7 bases removed from V and 3 bases from J, the gap between germline ends came to 15 bases.

This clone was observed a handful of times. The chain recombines TRBV6-5 with TRBJ2-1; 8 nucleotides agree with TRBD1. Trimming removed 2 bases from V and 11 bases from J; junction bases left unmatched: 5. The CDR3 has 13 residues. Germline CDR1 MNHEY, CDR2 SVGAGI. CDR3 bases: TGTGCCAGCAGTTACGCGCAGGGGGCCCAGCAGTTCTTC. Protein product: CASSYAQGAQQFF.

This clone is a singleton in its sample. The chain uses TRBV9 and TRBJ1-2; 7 nucleotides align to TRBD1. J lost 0 bases, V lost 4 bases, and 9 bases had no gene match. Germline values: CDR1 SGDLS, CDR2 YYNGEE. The CDR3 spans 16 residues. This CDR3 reads CASSSQGGATNYGYTF. In DNA, the CDR3 is TGTGCCAGCAGCTCTCAAGGGGGCGCGACTAACTATGGCTACACCTTC.

The V call is TRBV3-1 (or the pseudogene TRBV3-2), the J call TRBJ1-3; D is undetermined. V dropped 2 bases and J dropped 0 bases, with 8 bases sitting between them. This CDR3 is built from 15 residues. Germline CDR1 reads LGHDT; CDR2 reads YNNKEL (reference sequence). In DNA form, the CDR3 reads TGTGCCAGCAGCCAACGACTGTTCTCTGGAAACACCATATATTTT. Translation: CASSQRLFSGNTIYF.

The V call is TRBV6-4, the J call TRBJ1-2, with D possibly being TRBD1 (6 bases). V was clipped by 5 bases and J by 4 bases, with 17 bases between them. Germline V gene data show CDR1 as MRHNA and CDR2 as SNTAGT. The CDR3 has 15 residues. The CDR3 here is CASSPEFGTTYGYTF. The CDR3 region has the DNA TGTGCCAGCAGTCCCGAATTTGGGACAACCTATGGCTACACCTTC.

This clone has only one observation. The V gene is TRBV27, the J gene TRBJ2-3; possible D gene TRBD2, 5 bases. CDR3 length equals 15 residues. The germline CDR1 and CDR2 sequences are MNHEY and SMNVEV (reference sequence). The V end lost 6 bases, the J end lost 0 bases, and 13 bases lay between the germline ends. The chain's CDR3 is CASRLGSSSTDTQYF. The DNA for the CDR3 is TGTGCCAGCAGACTAGGCTCCTCTAGCACAGATACGCAGTATTTT.

This clone has only one observation. The J gene is TRBJ1-3, the V gene TRBV7-9; TRBD1 agrees at 8 bases. The V gene's germline CDR1 is SEHNR and CDR2 FQNEAQ (reference sequence). The CDR3 contains 16 residues. The ends lost 4 bases at V and 1 base at J; junction bases unmatched: 6. CDR3 bases: TGTGCCAGCAGCTCCCAGACAGGGGCGTCTGGAAACACCATATATTTT. Its protein is CASSSQTGASGNTIYF.

The chain has TRBV7-2 and TRBJ1-6; TRBD1 aligns across 7 bases. CDR1 SGHTA and CDR2 FQGNSA come from the germline V gene. V gave up 3 bases and J gave up 7 bases; unmatched junction bases: 6. CDR3 size: 15 residues. The CDR3 sequence: CASSLTGLENSPLHF. The CDR3 DNA follows: TGTGCCAGCAGCTTGACAGGGTTAGAGAATTCACCCCTCCACTTT.

This clone was counted ten times or more. J is TRBJ1-5 and V is TRBV19; no reliable D call. The germline V gene has CDR1 LNHDA and CDR2 SQIVND (reference sequence). CDR3 size: 12 residues. V was trimmed by 1 base and J by 8 bases, leaving 6 bases between them. The CDR3 region has the DNA TGTGCCAGTAGTATAGCGGTGGAGCCCCAGCATTTT. Its translation: CASSIAVEPQHF.

This sequence joins TRBV2 and TRBJ2-6; TRBD2 might be the D (7 bases). Germline CDR1 reads SNHLY; CDR2 reads FYNNEI. The V and J ends lost 2 bases and 2 bases respectively, with 10 bases between them. The CDR3 has 16 residues. The CDR3 DNA follows: TGTGCCAGCAGTGAAAGGGGGGGCGCTGGGGCCAACGTCCTGACTTTC. Amino acid sequence: CASSERGGAGANVLTF.

The rearrangement uses TRBV10-1 and TRBJ2-7, with a tentative D call TRBD1 (5 bases). V lost 5 bases, J lost 4 bases, and 12 bases lay in between. Germline V gene lookup returns CDR1 WNHNN and CDR2 SYGVQD (reference sequence). The length of the CDR3 is 13 residues. This CDR3 reads CASSKGLEYEQYF. In DNA, the CDR3 is TGCGCCAGCAGTAAGGGGTTGGAATACGAGCAGTACTTC.

This clone was counted between two and nine times. The J gene is TRBJ2-7, the V gene TRBV15, with D unresolved. The germline CDR1 and CDR2 sequences are LNHNV and YYDKDF (reference sequence). Trimming pared 5 bases from V and 6 bases from J, leaving 11 bases between. This CDR3 is built from 12 residues. The CDR3: CATSSSPLEQYF. In nucleotides, the CDR3 is TGTGCCACCAGCTCGAGCCCCCTCGAGCAGTACTTC.

This clone was counted a single time. The chain uses TRBV25-1 and TRBJ2-3, with D possibly matching TRBD2 (6 bases). The V end was cut by 10 bases, the J end by 0 bases, with 11 bases between. The CDR3 runs to 13 residues. Germline loops: CDR1 MGHDK, CDR2 SYGVNS. Here the CDR3 DNA reads TGTGCCAAAGGGACTGATAGCACAGATACGCAGTATTTT. It codes for CAKGTDSTDTQYF.

This clone has just one count. This chain joins TRBV5-4 and TRBJ1-6; D gene uncertain. V lost 4 bases and J 6 bases, leaving 14 bases between the germline ends. The V gene's germline CDR1 is SGHNT and CDR2 YYREEE (reference sequence). The CDR3 runs to 15 residues. The CDR3: CASSIPGRLNSPLHF. The CDR3 DNA is TGTGCCAGCAGCATTCCGGGAAGACTTAATTCACCCCTCCACTTT.

The chain recombines TRBV15 with TRBJ2-1, with D unclear. The CDR3 runs to 15 residues. V dropped 1 base and J dropped 6 bases, with 13 bases sitting between them. Germline values: CDR1 LNHNV, CDR2 YYDKDF (reference sequence). Here the CDR3 DNA reads TGTGCCACCAGCAGAGGGGCTAGTCTAAGCAATGAGCAGTTCTTC. The encoded protein is CATSRGASLSNEQFF.

V is TRBV18 and J is TRBJ1-1; D remains unclear. The CDR3 covers 17 residues. Trimming left V 1 base short and J 0 bases short, with 15 bases between. CDR1 KGHSH and CDR2 LQKENI come from the germline V gene. CDR3 loop: CASSPQFTVVMNTEAFF. CDR3 nucleotide sequence: TGTGCCAGCTCACCACAATTTACCGTAGTTATGAACACTGAAGCTTTCTTT.

This clone occurred once. This sequence joins TRBV6-5 and TRBJ2-7; a possible D gene is TRBD2 (5 bases). V was cut by 4 bases and J by 5 bases, with 9 bases left in between. CDR1 MNHEY and CDR2 SVGAGI come from the germline V gene. This CDR3 has 12 residues. This CDR3 is CASSFTGNEQYF. In DNA form, the CDR3 reads TGTGCCAGCAGTTTTACGGGAAACGAGCAGTACTTC.